These 7 T cell receptor beta chains share one sample of origin, sequenced in a study of blood T cell repertoires in COVID-19. Sequenced by immunoSEQ multiplex PCR; TCRdb stores in-frame clones only, minus some. Of 85,000 to 95,000 clones in the sample, 72% were seen once. The sample was peripheral blood. Receptors were obtained from a woman of 80 years or more with acute or convalescent COVID-19.

The chain recombines TRBV7-2 with TRBJ1-1; D remains unclear. This CDR3 comprises 14 residues. In germline, CDR1 is SGHTA, CDR2 FQGNSA. The V and J ends lost 4 bases and 5 bases respectively, with 14 bases between them. The CDR3 DNA follows: TGTGCCAGCAGCTCGGAGGCGGGCAGGACTGAAGCTTTCTTT. Its translation: CASSSEAGRTEAFF.

The V gene is TRBV12-3 or TRBV12-4, the J gene TRBJ1-6; 7 bases are a match to TRBD1. The CDR3 consists of 13 residues. J lost 5 bases, V lost 7 bases, and 2 bases had no gene match. In nucleotides, the CDR3 is TGTGCCAGCATCCAGGGGGATAATTCACCCCTCCACTTT. It translates to CASIQGDNSPLHF.

The J gene is TRBJ1-1, the V gene TRBV9, with a weak D call TRBD1 (5 bases). The CDR3 extends over 15 amino acids. Germline V gene sequence: CDR1 SGDLS, CDR2 YYNGEE. V lost 0 bases to trimming and J lost 5 bases, with 14 bases between them. The CDR3 spells CASSVGAGLTTEAFF. The CDR3 coding sequence is TGTGCCAGCAGCGTAGGAGCAGGGCTTACAACTGAAGCTTTCTTT.

The chain links TRBV7-6 to TRBJ2-3; tentatively, D is TRBD2 (6 bases). The V end was cut by 5 bases, the J end by 2 bases, with 17 bases between. The CDR3 has 16 amino acids. Germline V CDR1 and CDR2: SGHVS, FNYEAQ. Here the CDR3 DNA reads TGTGCCAGCAGCCGCGGGACTCAAGTCCTCACAGATACGCAGTATTTT. Its protein product is CASSRGTQVLTDTQYF.

The genes are TRBV18 and TRBJ1-5; maybe TRBD1 (5 bases). Looked up from germline, CDR1 is KGHSH and CDR2 is LQKENI. The CDR3 covers 15 residues. The V end lost 5 bases, the J end lost 5 bases, and 16 bases lay between the germline ends. The CDR3 nucleotides are TGTGCCAGCTCATCGGGGGGACGAGGAGATCAGCCCCAGCATTTT. It codes for CASSSGGRGDQPQHF.

This clone has more than one count but fewer than ten. The rearrangement links TRBV10-1 to TRBJ1-5; D remains ambiguous. Germline-derived CDR1 and CDR2 are WNHNN and SYGVQD (reference sequence). The CDR3 sequence is 20 residues long. Deletions cut 4 bases from V and 0 bases from J, with 25 bases between. CDR3 nucleotides: TGCGCCAGCAGTGTTGTCCGTGACCCATTGACGGGGAATAGCAATCAGCCCCAGCATTTT. Its protein product is CASSVVRDPLTGNSNQPQHF.

The chain couples TRBV2 to TRBJ1-2; 10 bases fit TRBD1. This CDR3 is 14 amino acids long. V lost 5 bases and J lost 4; bases outside the gene matches: 4. Germline lookup yields CDR1 SNHLY and CDR2 FYNNEI. In nucleotides, the CDR3 is TGTGCCAGCAGTACCGGGACAGGGGTCTATGGCTACACCTTC. This translates into CASSTGTGVYGYTF.